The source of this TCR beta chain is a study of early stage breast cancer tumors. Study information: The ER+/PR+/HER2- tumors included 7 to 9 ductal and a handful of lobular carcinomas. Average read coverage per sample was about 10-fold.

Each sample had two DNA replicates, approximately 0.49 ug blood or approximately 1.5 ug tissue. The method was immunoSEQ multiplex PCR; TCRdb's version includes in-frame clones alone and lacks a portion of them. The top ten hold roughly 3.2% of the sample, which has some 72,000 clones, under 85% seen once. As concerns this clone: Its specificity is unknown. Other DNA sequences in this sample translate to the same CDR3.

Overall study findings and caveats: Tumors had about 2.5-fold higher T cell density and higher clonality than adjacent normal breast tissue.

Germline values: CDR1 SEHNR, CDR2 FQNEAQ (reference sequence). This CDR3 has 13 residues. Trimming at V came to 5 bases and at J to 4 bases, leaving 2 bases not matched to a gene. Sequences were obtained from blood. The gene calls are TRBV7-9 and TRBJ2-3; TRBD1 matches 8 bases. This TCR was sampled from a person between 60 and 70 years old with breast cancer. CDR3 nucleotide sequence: TGTGCCAGCAGCCCCAGGGGGCCAGATACGCAGTATTTT. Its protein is CASSPRGPDTQYF.